This T cell receptor (beta chain) was obtained from a study of Tregs in tolerant kidney transplant recipients. Some clones are missing from TCRdb's copy, which holds only in-frame ones; the method was immunoSEQ multiplex PCR. The sample has some 66,000 clones; 80% to 95% are singletons. V was clipped by 5 bases and J by 1 base; unmatched bases: 5. In germline, CDR1 is SEHNR, CDR2 FQNEAQ (reference sequence). The CDR3 is made up of 14 amino acids. Thawed PBMCs were FACS-sorted into unstimulated CD4+CD25+CD127- regulatory T cells, CD4+CD25- non-regulatory cells, CD4 and CD8 cells. Here the sequenced sample was CD8+ T cells from blood, taken before the transplant. The genes are TRBV7-9 and TRBJ2-7; 7 positions match TRBD1. This TCR was sampled from a human donor who received a combined kidney and bone marrow transplant. Here the CDR3 DNA reads TGTGCCAGCAGCCCGCCGGGACAGTCCTACGAGCAGTACTTC. As protein: CASSPPGQSYEQYF.